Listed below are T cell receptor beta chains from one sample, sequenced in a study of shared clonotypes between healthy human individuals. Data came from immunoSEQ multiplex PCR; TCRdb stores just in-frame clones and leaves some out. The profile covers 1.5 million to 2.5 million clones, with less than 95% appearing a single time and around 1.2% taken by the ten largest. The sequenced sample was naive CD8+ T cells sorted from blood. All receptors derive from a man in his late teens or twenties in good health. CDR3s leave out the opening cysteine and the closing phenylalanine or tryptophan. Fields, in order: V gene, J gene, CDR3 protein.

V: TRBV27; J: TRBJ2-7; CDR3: ASSFLQFSEQY
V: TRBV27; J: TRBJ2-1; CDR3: ASCPEGSYNEQF
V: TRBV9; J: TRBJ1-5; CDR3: ASSVNQPQH
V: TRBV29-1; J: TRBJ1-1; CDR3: SVEDRGVEAF
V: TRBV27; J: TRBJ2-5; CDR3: ASSTLAGGRETQY
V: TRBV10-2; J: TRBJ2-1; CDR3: ASSPGLAGYNEQF
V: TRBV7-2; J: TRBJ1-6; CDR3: ASSLAQGGGSPLH
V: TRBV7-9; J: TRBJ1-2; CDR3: ASSSASTGGKEGYT
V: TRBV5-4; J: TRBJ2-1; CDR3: ASSLFGYNEQF
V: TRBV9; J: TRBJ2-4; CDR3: ASSDTSENIQY
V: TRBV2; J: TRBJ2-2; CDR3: ASSETGGATGELF
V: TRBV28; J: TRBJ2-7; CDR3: ASSHNPQGAFYEQY
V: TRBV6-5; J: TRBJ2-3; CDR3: ASSWDKFSTDTQY
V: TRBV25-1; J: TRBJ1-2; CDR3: ASSLTGGSRGYT
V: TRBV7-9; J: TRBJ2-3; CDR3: ASSSPLAGGTDTQY
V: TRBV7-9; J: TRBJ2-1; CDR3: ASSPNKGRNYNEQF
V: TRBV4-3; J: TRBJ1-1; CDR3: ASSQDPGMRAF
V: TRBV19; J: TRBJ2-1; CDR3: ASSNGLYNEQF
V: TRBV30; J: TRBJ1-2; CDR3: AWMGLSGGPINYGYT
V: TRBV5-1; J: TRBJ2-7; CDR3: ASSSGQNSYEQY
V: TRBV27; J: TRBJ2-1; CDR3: ASSSPGGRSYNEQF
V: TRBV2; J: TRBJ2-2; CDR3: ASRLAGGYTGELF
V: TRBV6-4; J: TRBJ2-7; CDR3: ASSALTYEQY
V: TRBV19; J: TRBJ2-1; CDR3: ASRTTSGSHNEQF
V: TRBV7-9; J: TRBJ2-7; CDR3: ASSLVSTYEQY
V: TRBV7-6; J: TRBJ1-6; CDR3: ASRADGGYNSPLH
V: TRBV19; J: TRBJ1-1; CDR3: ASSIDLAVTEAF
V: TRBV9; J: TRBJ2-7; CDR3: ASSVGSSEFYYEQY